The rows below give T cell receptor beta chains drawn from one sample of a study of blood T cell repertoires in COVID-19. The protocol was immunoSEQ multiplex PCR, while the TCRdb copy is restricted to in-frame clones and leaves out a portion. The sample has approximately 230,000 clones, around 88% seen once. The sequenced sample consisted of PBMCs or T cells enriched from blood (not recorded which). Receptors were obtained from a woman aged 50 to 60 with acute COVID-19. The CDR3 runs from the conserved cysteine through the conserved F or W.

V gene	J gene	CDR3 length	CDR3 protein
TRBV3-1/TRBV3-2	TRBJ2-7	15	CASSHRQGASYEQYF
TRBV18	TRBJ1-6	16	CASSPRQGTYNSPLHF
TRBV11-1	TRBJ2-7	14	CASSLASGTYEQYF
TRBV21-1	TRBJ2-7	15	CASSPTGVNLYEQYF
TRBV20-1	TRBJ2-3	11	CSASGVDTQYF
TRBV7-2	TRBJ1-3	12	CASSRTGNTIYF
TRBV11-2	TRBJ2-5	16	CASSSIRDRGPETQYF
TRBV2	TRBJ2-2	15	CASKVAGANTGELFF
TRBV13	TRBJ1-1	15	CASSRQSGGLTEAFF
TRBV5-4	TRBJ2-1	15	CASSFGQGVYNEQFF
TRBV2	TRBJ2-7	12	CASTVEGYEQYF
TRBV5-1	TRBJ1-2	15	CASRPRSAGSYGYTF
TRBV11-2	TRBJ2-7	13	CASSLRRDYEQYF
TRBV7-3	TRBJ2-6	18	CASRPRQIGASGANVLTF
TRBV5-4	TRBJ2-1	15	CASSSPRNGSNEQFF
TRBV11-2	TRBJ2-1	13	CASSLAGANEQFF
TRBV7-2	TRBJ1-3	16	CASSFLTGSSGNTIYF
TRBV6-5	TRBJ2-2	13	CATLTANTGELFF
TRBV5-6	TRBJ1-3	15	CASSLGQGAGNTIYF
TRBV4-1	TRBJ1-5	15	CASSQGRASVQPQHF
TRBV28	TRBJ1-2	15	CASRTTGQGNYGYTF
TRBV5-1	TRBJ2-3	14	CASSVGTGTDTQYF
TRBV19	TRBJ1-2	16	CASSIQGIVRNYGYTF
TRBV2	TRBJ2-7	11	CASSVRDRVYF
TRBV7-8	TRBJ1-6	12	CASSPTGPPLHF
TRBV3-1/TRBV3-2	TRBJ1-1	18	CASSQEIIWENMNTEAFF